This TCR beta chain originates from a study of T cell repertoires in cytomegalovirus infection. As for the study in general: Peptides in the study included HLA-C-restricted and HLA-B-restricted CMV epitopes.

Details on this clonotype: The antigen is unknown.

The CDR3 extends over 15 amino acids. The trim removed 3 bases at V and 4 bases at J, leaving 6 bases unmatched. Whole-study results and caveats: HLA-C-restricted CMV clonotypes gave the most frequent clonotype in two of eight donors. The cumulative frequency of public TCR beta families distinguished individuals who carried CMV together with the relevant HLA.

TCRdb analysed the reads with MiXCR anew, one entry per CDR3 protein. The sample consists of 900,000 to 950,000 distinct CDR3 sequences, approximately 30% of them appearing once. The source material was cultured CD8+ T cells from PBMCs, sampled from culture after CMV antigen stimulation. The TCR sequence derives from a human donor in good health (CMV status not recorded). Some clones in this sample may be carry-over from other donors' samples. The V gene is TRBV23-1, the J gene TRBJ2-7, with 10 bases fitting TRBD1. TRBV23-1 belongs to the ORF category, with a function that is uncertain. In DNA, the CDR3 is TGCGCCAGCAGTCAGGACCGGGACAGGGGATACGAGCAGTACTTC. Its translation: CASSQDRDRGYEQYF.